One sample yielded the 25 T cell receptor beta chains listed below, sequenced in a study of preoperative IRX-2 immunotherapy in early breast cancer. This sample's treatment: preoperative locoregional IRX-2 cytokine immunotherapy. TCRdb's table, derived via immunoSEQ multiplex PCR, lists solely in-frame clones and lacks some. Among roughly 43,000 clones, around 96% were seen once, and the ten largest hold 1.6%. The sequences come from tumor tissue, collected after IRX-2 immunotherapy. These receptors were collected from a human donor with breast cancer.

The CDR3 spells CASSPWDSSQETQYF. In DNA, the CDR3 is TGTGCCAGCTCACCTTGGGACAGCTCCCAAGAGACCCAGTACTTC. The V call is TRBV18, the J call TRBJ2-5; 7 nucleotides align to TRBD1. Germline loops: CDR1 KGHSH, CDR2 LQKENI. After removal of 3 bases from V and 1 base from J, the junction contained 5 bases not matched to a gene. The CDR3 loop spans 15 amino acids.

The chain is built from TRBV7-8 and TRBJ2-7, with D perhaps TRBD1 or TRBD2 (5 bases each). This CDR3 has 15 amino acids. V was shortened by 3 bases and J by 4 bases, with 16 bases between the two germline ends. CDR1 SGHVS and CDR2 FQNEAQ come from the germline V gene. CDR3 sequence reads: CASSFPGFGGYEQYF. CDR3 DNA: TGTGCCAGCAGCTTCCCCGGGTTTGGGGGTTACGAGCAGTACTTC.

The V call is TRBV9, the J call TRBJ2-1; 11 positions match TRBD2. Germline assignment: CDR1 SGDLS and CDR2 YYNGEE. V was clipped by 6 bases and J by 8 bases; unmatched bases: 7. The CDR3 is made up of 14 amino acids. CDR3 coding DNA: TGTGCCAGCACCCGGACTAGCGGGCGCTATGAGCAGTTCTTC. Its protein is CASTRTSGRYEQFF.

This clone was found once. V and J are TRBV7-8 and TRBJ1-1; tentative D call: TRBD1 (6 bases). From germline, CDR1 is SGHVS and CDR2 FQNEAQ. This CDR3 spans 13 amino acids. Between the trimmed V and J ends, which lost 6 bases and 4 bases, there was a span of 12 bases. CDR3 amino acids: CASSSARGTEAFF. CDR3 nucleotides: TGTGCCAGCAGTTCCGCCAGGGGCACTGAAGCTTTCTTT.

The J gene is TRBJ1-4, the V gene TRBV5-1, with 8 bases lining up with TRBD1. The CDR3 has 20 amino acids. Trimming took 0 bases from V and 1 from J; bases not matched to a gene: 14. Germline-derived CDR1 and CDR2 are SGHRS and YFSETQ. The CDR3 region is CASSLDWKRQGWITNEKLFF. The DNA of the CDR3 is TGCGCCAGCAGCTTGGACTGGAAGAGACAGGGGTGGATAACTAATGAAAAACTGTTTTTT. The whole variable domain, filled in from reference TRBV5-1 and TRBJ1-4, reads KAGVTQTPRYLIKTRGQQVTLSCSPISGHRSVSWYQQTPGQGLQFLFEYFSETQRNKGNFPGRFSGRQFSNSRSEMNVSTLELGDSALYLCASSLDWKRQGWITNEKLFFGSGTQLSVL.

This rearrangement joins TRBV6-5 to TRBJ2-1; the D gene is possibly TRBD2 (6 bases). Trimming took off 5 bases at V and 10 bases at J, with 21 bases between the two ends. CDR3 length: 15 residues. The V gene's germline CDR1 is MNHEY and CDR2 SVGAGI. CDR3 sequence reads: CASSGAGTRRWEQFF. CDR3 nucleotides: TGTGCCAGCAGTGGGGCGGGAACTAGAAGATGGGAGCAGTTCTTC.

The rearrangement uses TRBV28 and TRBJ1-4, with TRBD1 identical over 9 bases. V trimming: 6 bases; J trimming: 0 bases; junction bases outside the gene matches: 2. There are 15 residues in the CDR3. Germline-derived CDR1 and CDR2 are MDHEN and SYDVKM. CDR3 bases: TGTGCCAGCAGGACAGGGGGGGCAACTAATGAAAAACTGTTTTTT. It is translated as CASRTGGATNEKLFF.

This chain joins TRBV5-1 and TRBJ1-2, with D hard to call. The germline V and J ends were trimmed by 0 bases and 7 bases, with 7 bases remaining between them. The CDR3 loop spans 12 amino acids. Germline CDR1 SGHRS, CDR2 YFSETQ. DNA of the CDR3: TGCGCCAGCAGCTTGGAGGGCTCTGGCTACACCTTC. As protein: CASSLEGSGYTF.

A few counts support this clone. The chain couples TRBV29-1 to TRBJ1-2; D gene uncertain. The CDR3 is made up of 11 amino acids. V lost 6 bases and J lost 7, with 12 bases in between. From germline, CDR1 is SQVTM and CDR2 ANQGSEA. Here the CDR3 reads CSVPHASGYTF. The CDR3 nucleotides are TGCAGCGTCCCCCACGCCAGTGGCTACACCTTC.

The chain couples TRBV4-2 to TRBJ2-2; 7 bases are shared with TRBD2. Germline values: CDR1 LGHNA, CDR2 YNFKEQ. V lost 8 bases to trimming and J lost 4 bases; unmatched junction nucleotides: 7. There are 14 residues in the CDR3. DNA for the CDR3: TGTGCCAGCGGCGGGAGTATCGTCACCGGGGAGCTGTTTTTT. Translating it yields CASGGSIVTGELFF.

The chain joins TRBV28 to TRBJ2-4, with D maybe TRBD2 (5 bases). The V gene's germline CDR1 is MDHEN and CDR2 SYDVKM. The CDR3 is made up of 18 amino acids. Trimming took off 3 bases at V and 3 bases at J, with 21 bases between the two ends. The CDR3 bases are TGTGCCAGCAGTTTGCGGTCGTACGGGGAAGTGGTCAAAAACATTCAGTACTTC. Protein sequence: CASSLRSYGEVVKNIQYF.

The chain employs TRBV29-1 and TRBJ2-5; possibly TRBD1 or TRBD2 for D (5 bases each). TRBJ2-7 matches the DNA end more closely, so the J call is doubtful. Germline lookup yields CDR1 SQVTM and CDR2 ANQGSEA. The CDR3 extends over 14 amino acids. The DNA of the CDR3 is TGCAGCGTGGGGCGGGCGCTTAGGATAAGCGAGCAGTACTTC. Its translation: CSVGRALRISEQYF.

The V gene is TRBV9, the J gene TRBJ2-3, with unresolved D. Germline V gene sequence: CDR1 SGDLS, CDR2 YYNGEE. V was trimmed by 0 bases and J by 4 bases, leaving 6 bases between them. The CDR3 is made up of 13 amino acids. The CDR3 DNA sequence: TGTGCCAGCAGCGTAGCTAGTCCAGATACGCAGTATTTT. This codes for CASSVASPDTQYF.

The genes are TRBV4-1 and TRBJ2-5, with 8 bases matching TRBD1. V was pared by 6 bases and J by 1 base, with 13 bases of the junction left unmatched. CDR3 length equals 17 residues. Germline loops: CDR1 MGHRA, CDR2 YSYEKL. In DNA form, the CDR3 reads TGCGCCAGCAGTACCTCTTTCCGTGACAGGGGCCAAGAGACCCAGTACTTC. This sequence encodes CASSTSFRDRGQETQYF.

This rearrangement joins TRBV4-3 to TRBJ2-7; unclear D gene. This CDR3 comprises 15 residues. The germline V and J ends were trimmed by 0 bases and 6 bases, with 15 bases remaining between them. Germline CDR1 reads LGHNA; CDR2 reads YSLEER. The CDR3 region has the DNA TGCGCCAGCAGCCAAGATCGAGCGCGAGTTCTCGAGCAGTACTTC. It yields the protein CASSQDRARVLEQYF.

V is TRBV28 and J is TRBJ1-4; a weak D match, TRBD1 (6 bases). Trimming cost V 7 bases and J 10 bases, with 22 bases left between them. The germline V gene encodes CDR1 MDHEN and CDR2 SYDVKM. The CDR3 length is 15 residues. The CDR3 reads CASTIGGQTHVKLFF. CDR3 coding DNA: TGTGCCAGCACCATTGGGGGACAAACTCATGTAAAACTGTTTTTT. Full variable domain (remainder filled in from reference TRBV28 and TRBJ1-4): DVKVTQSSRYLVKRTGEKVFLECVQDMDHENMFWYRQDPGLGLRLIYFSYDVKMKEKGDIPEGYSVSREKKERFSLILESASTNQTSMYLCASTIGGQTHVKLFFGSGTQLSVL.

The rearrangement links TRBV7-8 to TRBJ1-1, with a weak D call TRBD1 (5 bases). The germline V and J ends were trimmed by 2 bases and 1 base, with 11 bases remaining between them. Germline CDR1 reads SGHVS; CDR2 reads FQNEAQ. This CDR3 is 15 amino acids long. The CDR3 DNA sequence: TGTGCCAGCAGCTTACACCCGGGACCGAACACTGAAGCTTTCTTT. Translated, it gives CASSLHPGPNTEAFF.

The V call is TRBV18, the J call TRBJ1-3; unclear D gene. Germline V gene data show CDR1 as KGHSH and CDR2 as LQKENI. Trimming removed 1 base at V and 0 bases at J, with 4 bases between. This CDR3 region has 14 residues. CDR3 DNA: TGTGCCAGCTCACCACTCCCCTCTGGAAACACCATATATTTT. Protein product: CASSPLPSGNTIYF.

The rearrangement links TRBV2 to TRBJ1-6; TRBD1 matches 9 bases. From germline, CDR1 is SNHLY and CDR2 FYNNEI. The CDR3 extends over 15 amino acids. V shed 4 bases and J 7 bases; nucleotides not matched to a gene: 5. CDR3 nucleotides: TGTGCCAGCAGTGGTGACAGGGGGGTCAATTCACCCCTCCACTTT. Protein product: CASSGDRGVNSPLHF. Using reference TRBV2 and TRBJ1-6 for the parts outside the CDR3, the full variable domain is EPEVTQTPSHQVTQMGQEVILRCVPISNHLYFYWYRQILGQKVEFLVSFYNNEISEKSEIFDDQFSVERPDGSNFTLKIRSTKLEDSAMYFCASSGDRGVNSPLHFGNGTRLTVT.

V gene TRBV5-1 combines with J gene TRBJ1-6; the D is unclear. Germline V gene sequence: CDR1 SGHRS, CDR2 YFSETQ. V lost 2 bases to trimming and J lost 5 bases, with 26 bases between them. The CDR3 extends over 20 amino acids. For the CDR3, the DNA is TGCGCCAGCAGCTTCCGAATGGGAGTCGGGTGGGGTTTAAATAATTCACCCCTCCACTTT. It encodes CASSFRMGVGWGLNNSPLHF.

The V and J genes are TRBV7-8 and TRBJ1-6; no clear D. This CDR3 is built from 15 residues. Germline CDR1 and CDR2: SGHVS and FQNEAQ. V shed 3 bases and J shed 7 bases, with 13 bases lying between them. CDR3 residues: CASSFAVNYNSPLHF. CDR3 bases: TGTGCCAGCAGCTTCGCGGTCAACTACAATTCACCCCTCCACTTT. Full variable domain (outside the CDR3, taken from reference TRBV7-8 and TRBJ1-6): GAGVSQSPRYKVAKRGQDVALRCDPISGHVSLFWYQQALGQGPEFLTYFQNEAQLDKSGLPSDRFFAERPEGSVSTLKIQRTQQEDSAVYLCASSFAVNYNSPLHFGNGTRLTVT.

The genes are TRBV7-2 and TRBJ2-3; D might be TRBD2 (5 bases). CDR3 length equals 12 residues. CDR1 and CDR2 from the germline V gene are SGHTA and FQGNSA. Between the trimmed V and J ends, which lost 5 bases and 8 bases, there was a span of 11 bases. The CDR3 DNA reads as TGTGCCAGCAGCGACGTGAGCGGTACGCAGTATTTT. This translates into CASSDVSGTQYF.

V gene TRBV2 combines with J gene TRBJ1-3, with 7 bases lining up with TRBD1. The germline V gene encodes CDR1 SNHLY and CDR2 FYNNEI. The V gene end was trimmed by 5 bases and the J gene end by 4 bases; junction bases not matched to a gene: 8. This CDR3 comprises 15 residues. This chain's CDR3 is CASSPDRLSGNTIYF. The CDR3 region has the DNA TGTGCCAGCAGTCCGGACAGGCTGTCCGGAAACACCATATATTTT.

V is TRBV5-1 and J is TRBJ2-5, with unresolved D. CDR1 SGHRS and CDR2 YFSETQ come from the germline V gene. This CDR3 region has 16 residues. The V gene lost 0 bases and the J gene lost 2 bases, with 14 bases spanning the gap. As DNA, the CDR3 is TGCGCCAGCAGCTTGGTCTACATGTCGCAACAAGAGACCCAGTACTTC. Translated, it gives CASSLVYMSQQETQYF.

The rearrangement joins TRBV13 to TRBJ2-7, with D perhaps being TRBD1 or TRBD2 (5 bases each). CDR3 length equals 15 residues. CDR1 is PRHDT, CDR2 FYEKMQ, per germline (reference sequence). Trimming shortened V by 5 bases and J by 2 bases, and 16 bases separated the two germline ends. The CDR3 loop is CASSPFPGPTYEQYF. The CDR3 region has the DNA TGTGCCAGCAGCCCTTTCCCGGGACCGACCTACGAGCAGTACTTC.